This paragraph covers one T cell receptor beta chain sequence. Its matching antigen is unknown. Time point defined: week 23, last vaccination. Topical imiquimod was applied with each vaccine dose, which held 300 ug of mutant IDH1 20-mer peptide. CDR1 and CDR2 from the germline V gene are MNHNS and SASEGT. The CDR3 runs 12 residues. The ends were cut back, 8 bases at V and 3 bases at J, with 10 bases in the middle. These data originate in a study of a mutant IDH1 vaccine in newly diagnosed glioma. The assay was immunoSEQ multiplex PCR, and TCRdb's table has in-frame clones only and misses some. The sample includes just over 80,000 clones, roughly 85% seen only once; the top ten take roughly 2.2%.

This receptor was taken from a man aged 25-45 years with glioma. Some clones in this sample may be carry-over from other donors' samples. The specimen was PBMCs, collected from a glioma patient whose treatment included an IDH1 peptide vaccine. The chain employs TRBV6-1 and TRBJ1-1; tentative D call: TRBD1 (6 bases). The CDR3 bases are TGTGCCAGCCCTGACAGGTACACTGAAGCTTTCTTT. Translation gives CASPDRYTEAFF.